The clone carrying this TCR beta chain was detected a few times. Its antigen is unknown. The data derive from a study of vaccination and CD4 T cells after COVID-19. Study-level information: Collection of post-vaccine samples followed dose two by a median approximately 68 days, spanning a range of 14 to 241. Overlapping spike peptides served as the stimulus for the cells. These peptides came from SARS-CoV-2 and from the common cold coronaviruses HCoV-NL63, HCoV-OC43 and HCoV-229E.

Once obtained from cultured CD4+ T cells, the DNA was sequenced using the Oncomine TCR Beta short-read assay. Genomic DNA from cultured CD4+ T cells was extracted. TCRdb passed the PCR reads through MiXCR, listing each CDR3 protein once. Of approximately 15,000 distinct CDR3 sequences in the sample, around 61% were seen once. Sample treatment: roughly 10-day PBMC culture with coronavirus spike peptide pools or control peptides (ViraFEST assay). Each well received 2 million to 2.5 million PBMCs, cultured with about 9.4 IU/ml IL-2 and 9.5 to 10 ug/ml peptide pools. Germline-derived CDR1 and CDR2 are KGHSH and LQKENI. This CDR3 spans 13 amino acids. With 1 base removed from V and 2 bases from J, the gap between germline ends came to 3 bases.

The clonotype was recovered from a human donor who had recovered from COVID-19. Material: CD4+ T cells from blood, cultured in vitro. V is TRBV18 and J is TRBJ1-5; D gene ambiguous. The CDR3 DNA follows: TGTGCCAGCTCACCACAGGGCAATCAGCCCCAGCATTTT. Its translation: CASSPQGNQPQHF.